The next 10 T cell receptor beta chains were all read from a single sample in a study of T and B cells in COVID-19 patients. Multiplex PCR with BIOMED2 TRB-A/B primer pools amplified TRB rearrangements. TCRdb reprocessed the multiplex PCR reads with MiXCR, giving one entry per CDR3 protein. The sample includes about 8,000 distinct CDR3 sequences, around 30% of them seen just once. Blood genomic DNA input for TRB amplification was roughly 250-550 ng. The specimen sequenced was blood. These receptors all stem from a human donor who had recovered from COVID-19.

By its share, this clonotype is medium-sized. The chain couples TRBV27 to TRBJ2-7, with D perhaps assigned TRBD1 or TRBD2 (5 bases each). V was trimmed by 3 bases and J by 2 bases, leaving 17 bases between them. This CDR3 spans 16 amino acids. CDR1 is MNHEY and CDR2 is SMNVEV in the germline V gene (reference sequence). This CDR3 reads CASSLRPGTFTYEQYV. Here the CDR3 DNA reads TGTGCCAGCAGTTTGCGCCCAGGGACCTTCACCTACGAGCAGTACGTC.

This clonotype was seen ten or more times. This chain uses TRBV30 with TRBJ1-3; D call uncertain. Germline CDR1 reads GTSNPN; CDR2 reads SVGIG (reference sequence). The V end was cut by 0 bases, the J end by 1 base, with 13 bases between. This CDR3 region has 16 residues. CDR3 residues: CAWSVGPGTSGNTIYF. In nucleotides, the CDR3 is TGTGCCTGGAGTGTAGGGCCGGGAACTTCTGGAAACACCATATATTTT.

The gene calls are TRBV20-1 and TRBJ2-3; 10 nucleotides agree with TRBD2. Germline V gives CDR1 DFQATT, CDR2 SNEGSKA (reference sequence). V gave up 6 bases and J gave up 1 base; unmatched junction bases: 4. The CDR3 length is 14 residues. The CDR3 loop is CSARTSGGTDTQYF. CDR3 bases: TGCAGTGCAAGAACTAGCGGGGGCACAGATACGCAGTATTTT.

The V and J genes are TRBV19 and TRBJ1-5, with a possible D match to TRBD1 (6 bases). In germline, CDR1 is LNHDA, CDR2 SQIVND (reference sequence). V gave up 8 bases and J gave up 6 bases, with 26 bases separating them. This CDR3 spans 17 amino acids. CDR3 sequence reads: CASGGVEGEGWSQPQHF. CDR3 DNA: TGTGCCAGTGGAGGGGTGGAGGGGGAAGGTTGGAGTCAGCCCCAGCATTTT.

This clonotype is classed as medium-sized (0.01 to 0.1%). The chain joins TRBV27 to TRBJ2-2; D is ambiguous. Germline CDR1 is MNHEY and CDR2 is SMNVEV (reference sequence). CDR3 size: 12 residues. V dropped 4 bases and J dropped 2 bases, with 2 bases sitting between them. CDR3: CASSSNTGELFF. The CDR3 DNA follows: TGTGCCAGCAGTTCCAACACCGGGGAGCTGTTTTTT.

For this clonotype: This may stem from a read error, because a much larger clone lies one nucleotide away. This CDR3 fails to terminate in the conserved phenylalanine or tryptophan, so it likely reflects a read error. DNA for the CDR3: TGTGCCAGCAGTTTCAACAGGGGCGGGCTGTTTCTT. Encoded protein: CASSFNRGGLFL. The gene calls are TRBV12-3 or TRBV12-4 and TRBJ1-4; 7 nucleotides agree with TRBD1. The J segment lost 14 bases and the V segment lost 3 bases, leaving 6 bases of the junction unmatched. The length of the CDR3 is 12 residues.

Within the sample, this clonotype is medium-sized. The chain employs TRBV30 and TRBJ2-7, with unresolved D. Trimming took off 3 bases at V and 5 bases at J, with 8 bases between the two ends. CDR1 is GTSNPN, CDR2 SVGIG, per germline (reference sequence). The CDR3 has 11 residues. DNA for the CDR3: TGTGCCTGGAGAAACATGGACGAGCAGTACTTC. The encoded protein is CAWRNMDEQYF. Full variable domain (rest looked up from reference TRBV30 and TRBJ2-7): SQTIHQWPATLVQPVGSPLSLECTVEGTSNPNLYWYRQAAGRGLQLLFYSVGIGQISSEVPQNLSASRPQDRQFILSSKKLLLSDSGFYLCAWRNMDEQYFGPGTRLTVT.

The rearrangement uses TRBV4-3 and TRBJ2-1; possible D gene TRBD1, 5 bases. V was pared by 1 base and J by 9 bases, with 13 bases between. Per the germline V gene, CDR1 is LGHNA and CDR2 is YSLEER. The CDR3 length is 14 residues. CDR3 sequence: CASSQGTARGEQFF. CDR3 bases: TGCGCCAGCAGCCAAGGAACGGCTAGGGGTGAGCAGTTCTTC.

V usage is TRBV6-4 and J usage is TRBJ2-3; 10 bases are shared with TRBD1. This CDR3 has 16 amino acids. Unmatched junction bases numbered 6, after V lost 4 bases and J lost 2 bases. The germline gives CDR1 MRHNA, CDR2 SNTAGT. The CDR3 spells CASSVSGTGDTDTQYF. CDR3 nucleotide sequence: TGTGCCAGCAGTGTCTCTGGGACAGGGGACACAGATACGCAGTATTTT.

This clonotype is termed medium-sized (0.01 to 0.1%). The J gene is TRBJ2-5, the V gene TRBV19; D is unclear. Between the trimmed V and J ends, which lost 4 bases and 9 bases, there was a span of 15 bases. The CDR3 runs to 13 residues. Germline V gene data show CDR1 as LNHDA and CDR2 as SQIVND (reference sequence). In DNA, the CDR3 is TGTGCCAGTAGTACAAGAATCTCGACGGCCCAGTACTTC. It codes for CASSTRISTAQYF.